This T cell receptor beta chain was sequenced for a study of cytomegalovirus exposure and HLA in healthy donors. Points from the study as a whole: Reports showed the classifier diagnosing cytomegalovirus status with high specificity and sensitivity. Per published accounts, TCR beta sequences correctly predicted the HLA-A and HLA-B alleles of most subjects.

Nominally healthy donors provided the samples, though records likely missed some immune exposures. In the PCR, 60 Vbeta and 13 Jbeta primers were used. Assay used: immunoSEQ multiplex PCR; TCRdb lists only in-frame clones, some missing. The sample lists 100,000 to 150,000 clones; 80% to 90% were seen once. The trim removed 0 bases at V and 2 bases at J, leaving 6 bases unmatched. CDR1 is MNHEY and CDR2 is SMNVEV in the germline V gene (reference sequence). The CDR3 runs to 17 residues. With regard to this clone: Its matching antigen is unknown.

Specimen: PBMCs. The V and J genes are TRBV27 and TRBJ2-3, with 9 bases that match TRBD2. This clonotype was sampled from a man aged 40-55 years in good health and CMV-seronegative. In nucleotides, the CDR3 is TGTGCCAGCAGTTTATCGAGGCGGGGGGGATCCACAGATACGCAGTATTTT. Amino acid sequence: CASSLSRRGGSTDTQYF.